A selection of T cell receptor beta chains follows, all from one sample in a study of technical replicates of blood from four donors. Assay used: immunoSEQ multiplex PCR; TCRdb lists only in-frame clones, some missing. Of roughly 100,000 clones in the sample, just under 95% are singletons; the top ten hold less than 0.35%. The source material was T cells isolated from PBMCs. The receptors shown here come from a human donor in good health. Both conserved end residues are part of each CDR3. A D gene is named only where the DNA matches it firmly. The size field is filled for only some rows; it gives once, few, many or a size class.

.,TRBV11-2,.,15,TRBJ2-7,TGTGCCAGCAGTACCATTTGGGAGGAAACTTACGAGCAGTACTTC,CASSTIWEETYEQYF
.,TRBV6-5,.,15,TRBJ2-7,TGTGCCAGCAGAAGAGCGGGCCCAGGCGCCTACGAGCAGTACTTC,CASRRAGPGAYEQYF
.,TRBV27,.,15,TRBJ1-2,TGTGCCAGCAGTTTCCAGACTCCCGCTCTTTATGGCTACACCTTC,CASSFQTPALYGYTF
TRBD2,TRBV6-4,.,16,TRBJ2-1,TGTGCCAGCAGTGACGTGTCAACTAGCGGGGACAATGAGCAGTTCTTC,CASSDVSTSGDNEQFF
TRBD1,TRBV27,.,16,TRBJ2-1,TGTGCCAGCAGCCCCGGACAGGGTGATTATGGCGATGAGCAGTTCTTC,CASSPGQGDYGDEQFF
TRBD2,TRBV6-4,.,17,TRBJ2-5,TGTGCCAGCAGTAAGAAGACTAGCGGGAGATGTACGGAGACCCAGTACTTC,CASSKKTSGRCTETQYF
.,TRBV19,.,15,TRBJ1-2,TGTGCCAGTAGTATAGATCGAGAGGATTTCTATGGCTACACCTTC,CASSIDREDFYGYTF
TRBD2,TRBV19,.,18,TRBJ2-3,TGTGCCAGTGGCGATAGCGGGACCTTGATAGTAAACACAGATACGCAGTATTTT,CASGDSGTLIVNTDTQYF
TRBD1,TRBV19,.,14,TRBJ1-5,TGTGCCAGCCTGGAGACAGGGAGCAATCAGCCCCAGCATTTT,CASLETGSNQPQHF
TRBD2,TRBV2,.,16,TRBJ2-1,TGTGCCAGCAGTGAAGAGGAAGCTAGCGGATACAATGAGCAGTTCTTC,CASSEEEASGYNEQFF
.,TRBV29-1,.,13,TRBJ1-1,TGCAGCGTCCAAGGTCAGGGGAACACTGAAGCTTTCTTT,CSVQGQGNTEAFF
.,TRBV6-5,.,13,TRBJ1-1,TGTGCCAGCAGAAGGGGATCGGGCACTGAAGCTTTCTTT,CASRRGSGTEAFF
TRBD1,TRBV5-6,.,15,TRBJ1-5,TGTGCCAGCAGCTTTCGTCCAGGGGGCTATCAGCCCCAGCATTTT,CASSFRPGGYQPQHF
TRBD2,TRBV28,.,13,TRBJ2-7,TGTGCCAGCGGCCTTAGCGGGCCCTACGAGCAGTACTTC,CASGLSGPYEQYF
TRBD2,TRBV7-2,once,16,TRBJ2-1,TGTGCCAGCAGCTTAGAAGGCCTAGCGGGAGCCAATGAGCAGTTCTTC,CASSLEGLAGANEQFF
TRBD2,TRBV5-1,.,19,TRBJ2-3,TGCGCCAGCAGCTTGGAATATTTGGGGACTAGCTTCAAGGTAGATACGCAGTATTTT,CASSLEYLGTSFKVDTQYF
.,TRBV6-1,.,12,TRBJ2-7,TGTGCCAGCACCAGTACCGCCTACGAGCAGTACTTC,CASTSTAYEQYF
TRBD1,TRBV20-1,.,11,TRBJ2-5,TGCAGTGCAACAGGGGAAGAGACCCAGTACTTC,CSATGEETQYF
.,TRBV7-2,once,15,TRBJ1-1,TGTGCCAGCAGCTTAGAGTGGACAGTGAACACTGAAGCTTTCTTT,CASSLEWTVNTEAFF
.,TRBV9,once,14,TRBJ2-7,TGTGCCAGCAGCGTAGGACAAATTTCCTACGAGCAGTACTTC,CASSVGQISYEQYF
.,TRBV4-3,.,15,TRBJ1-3,TGCGCCAGCAGCCAAGTGTACAGTGATAGAAACACCATATATTTT,CASSQVYSDRNTIYF
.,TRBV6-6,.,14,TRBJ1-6,TGTGCCAGCAGTTCAGGGGATGGAAATTCACCCCTCCACTTT,CASSSGDGNSPLHF
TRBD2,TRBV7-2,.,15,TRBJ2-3,TGTGCCAGCAGCCCCAGCGGGAGGGCCAGAGATACGCAGTATTTT,CASSPSGRARDTQYF
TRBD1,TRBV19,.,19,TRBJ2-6,TGTGCCAGTAGTACCCCCCGGGACAGGGCCCCCTCTGGGGCCAACGTCCTGACTTTC,CASSTPRDRAPSGANVLTF
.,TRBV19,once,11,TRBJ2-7,TGTGCCAGTAGTTACGGGTCCGAGCAGTACTTC,CASSYGSEQYF
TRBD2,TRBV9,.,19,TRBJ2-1,TGTGCCAGCAGCGTAGGAAGCTACCAAGGGGCGGGAGGGAACAATGAGCAGTTCTTC,CASSVGSYQGAGGNNEQFF
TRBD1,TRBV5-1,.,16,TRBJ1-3,TGCGCCAGCAGCTATGGGACAGGGGGTATTGGAAACACCATATATTTT,CASSYGTGGIGNTIYF
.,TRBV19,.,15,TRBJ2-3,TGTGCCAGTAGTAAGTCTACTGCTAGCACAGATACGCAGTATTTT,CASSKSTASTDTQYF
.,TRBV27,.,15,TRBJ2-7,TGTGCCAGCAGTTTAACAGCGGGCCGCTCCTACGAGCAGTACTTC,CASSLTAGRSYEQYF
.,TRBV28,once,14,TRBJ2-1,TGTGCCAGCAGTTTATCGGTTGCGGGGAATGAGCAGTTCTTC,CASSLSVAGNEQFF
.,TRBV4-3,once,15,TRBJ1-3,TGCGCCAGCAGCCAAGATCGGGGGTGGAGAGACACCATATATTTT,CASSQDRGWRDTIYF
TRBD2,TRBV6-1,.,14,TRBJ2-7,TGTGCCAGCAGCCGGACTAGCGGTCCCTACGAGCAGTACTTC,CASSRTSGPYEQYF
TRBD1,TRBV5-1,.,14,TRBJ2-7,TGCGCCAGCAGCGAAGGGACAGGGTCCTACGAGCAGTACTTC,CASSEGTGSYEQYF
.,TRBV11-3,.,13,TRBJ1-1,TGTGCCAGCAGCTTAACAGGGAACACTGAAGCTTTCTTT,CASSLTGNTEAFF
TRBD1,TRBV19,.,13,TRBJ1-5,TGTGCCAGCGGACAGGTAGATAATCAGCCCCAGCATTTT,CASGQVDNQPQHF
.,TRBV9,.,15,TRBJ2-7,TGTGCCAGCAGCGCCCTCGCGGGGCGCTCCTACGAGCAGTACTTC,CASSALAGRSYEQYF
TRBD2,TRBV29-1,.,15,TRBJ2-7,TGCAGTGGAAGGACTAGCGGGAGCGATGCCTACGAGCAGTACTTC,CSGRTSGSDAYEQYF
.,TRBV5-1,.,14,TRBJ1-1,TGCGCCAGCAGCTTGGGGATTAGGGACTCTGAAGCTTTCTTT,CASSLGIRDSEAFF